The 31 T cell receptor beta chains given below trace back to one sample, sequenced in a study of T cells after yellow fever vaccination. TCRdb itself ran the 5' RACE reads through MiXCR, one entry per CDR3 protein. The sample holds some 300,000 distinct CDR3 sequences, 7% to 10% seen once. The material was PBMCs, obtained roughly 47 days after the first yellow fever vaccination. These receptors were collected from a man younger than 35 who received the YFV17D yellow fever vaccine.

This clonotype was observed a handful of times. The V call is TRBV18, the J call TRBJ2-7, with TRBD2 as a possible D gene (5 bases). Germline loops: CDR1 KGHSH, CDR2 LQKENI. This CDR3 is built from 12 residues. V shed 2 bases and J shed 6 bases, with 8 bases lying between them. As DNA, the CDR3 is TGTGCCAGCTCACCAGAGGGCTCCGAGCAGTACGTC. Its translation: CASSPEGSEQYV.

This clonotype was detected only a few times. V gene TRBV18 combines with J gene TRBJ1-2; D unresolved. This CDR3 is 14 amino acids long. Germline V gene data show CDR1 as KGHSH and CDR2 as LQKENI. Trimming shortened V by 3 bases and J by 5 bases, and 13 bases separated the two germline ends. The chain's CDR3 is CASSPPSVGYGYTF. The CDR3 coding sequence is TGTGCCAGCTCACCTCCCTCGGTGGGATATGGCTACACCTTC.

This clonotype showed up just a few times. The V gene is TRBV7-2, the J gene TRBJ2-1; 7 nucleotides agree with TRBD2. Germline CDR1 and CDR2: SGHTA and FQGNSA. Trimming removed 8 bases from V and 10 bases from J; junction bases left unmatched: 14. CDR3 size: 14 residues. The CDR3 spells CASLWGDYGREQFF. The CDR3 region has the DNA TGTGCCAGCCTTTGGGGGGACTACGGTCGGGAGCAGTTCTTC.

The V gene is TRBV9, the J gene TRBJ1-2, with 9 bases that match TRBD1. Germline loops: CDR1 SGDLS, CDR2 YYNGEE. This CDR3 is 14 amino acids long. The V segment lost 3 bases and the J segment 7 bases; nucleotides outside the gene matches: 7. CDR3 amino acids: CASSARTGAGGYTF. CDR3 bases: TGTGCCAGCAGCGCCAGGACAGGGGCGGGTGGCTACACCTTC. Full variable domain (remainder filled in from reference TRBV9 and TRBJ1-2): DSGVTQTPKHLITATGQRVTLRCSPRSGDLSVYWYQQSLDQGLQFLIQYYNGEERAKGNILERFSAQQFPDLHSELNLSSLELGDSALYFCASSARTGAGGYTFGSGTRLTVV.

V and J are TRBV5-1 and TRBJ2-5, with 7 bases matching TRBD2. The germline gives CDR1 SGHRS, CDR2 YFSETQ. Trimming removed 2 bases from V and 4 bases from J; junction bases left unmatched: 5. The CDR3 covers 14 residues. This CDR3 is CASSFERGRETQYF. CDR3 nucleotides: TGCGCCAGCAGCTTCGAGCGGGGAAGAGAGACCCAGTACTTC. Full variable domain (missing parts from reference TRBV5-1 and TRBJ2-5): KAGVTQTPRYLIKTRGQQVTLSCSPISGHRSVSWYQQTPGQGLQFLFEYFSETQRNKGNFPGRFSGRQFSNSRSEMNVSTLELGDSALYLCASSFERGRETQYFGPGTRLLVL.

This clonotype turned up a few times. The chain carries TRBV10-3 and TRBJ2-3, with TRBD1 matching over 8 bases. Germline V CDR1 and CDR2: ENHRY, SYGVKD. This CDR3 spans 16 amino acids. The V and J ends lost 2 bases and 3 bases, in that order; junction bases with no gene match: 7. The CDR3 DNA reads TGTGCCATCAGTGAGGGGGACAGGCTTGTGACAGATACGCAGTATTTT. Translation: CAISEGDRLVTDTQYF.

This chain connects TRBV5-1 to TRBJ1-1; D gene ambiguous. This CDR3 is built from 14 residues. Germline V gene data show CDR1 as SGHRS and CDR2 as YFSETQ. The ends were cut back, 0 bases at V and 4 bases at J, with 10 bases in the middle. The CDR3 nucleotides are TGCGCCAGCAGCTTGGAGGTGGGAGGCACTGAAGCTTTCTTT. Translating it yields CASSLEVGGTEAFF.

This clonotype was seen ten or more times. The rearrangement links TRBV12-3 or TRBV12-4 to TRBJ1-5; D not resolved. With 8 bases removed from V and 7 bases from J, the gap between germline ends came to 9 bases. This CDR3 comprises 11 residues. CDR3 sequence reads: CASGSGQPQHF. In DNA form, the CDR3 reads TGTGCCAGCGGGAGCGGGCAGCCCCAGCATTTT.

The chain joins TRBV28 to TRBJ2-7; TRBD1 aligns across 9 bases. Germline V CDR1 and CDR2: MDHEN, SYDVKM. The CDR3 length is 13 residues. The V segment lost 6 bases and the J segment 4 bases; nucleotides outside the gene matches: 4. The CDR3 DNA reads TGTGCCAGCAGGGGGACAGGGTCGTACGAGCAGTACGTC. It translates to CASRGTGSYEQYV.

This clonotype was picked up many times. The chain is built from TRBV29-1 and TRBJ1-3; D ambiguous. CDR1 is SQVTM, CDR2 ANQGSEA, per germline. Trimming shortened V by 6 bases and J by 3 bases, and 12 bases separated the two germline ends. The CDR3 is 13 residues long. The CDR3 sequence is CSVIPDIGNTIYF. The CDR3 DNA follows: TGCAGCGTCATTCCCGATATTGGAAACACCATATATTTT.

A few counts support this clonotype. The rearrangement joins TRBV20-1 to TRBJ1-1; a possible D gene is TRBD1 (5 bases). The V gene's germline CDR1 is DFQATT and CDR2 SNEGSKA (reference sequence). Trimming took off 3 bases at V and 0 bases at J, with 11 bases between the two ends. The CDR3 covers 14 residues. CDR3 in amino acids: CSARDGAMNTEAFF. CDR3 coding DNA: TGCAGTGCTAGGGACGGGGCCATGAACACTGAAGCTTTCTTT.

This clonotype was recorded a few times. The chain employs TRBV30 and TRBJ2-1; 8 nucleotides match TRBD2. Germline trimming cut 0 bases from V and 8 bases from J; bases unmatched to any gene: 9. The CDR3 sequence is 15 residues long. Per germline, CDR1 GTSNPN and CDR2 SVGIG (reference sequence). The CDR3 DNA sequence: TGTGCCTGGAGTGTACAAACGGGGGGGGCCCATGAGCAGTTCTTC. It translates to CAWSVQTGGAHEQFF.

The chain links TRBV29-1 to TRBJ1-5; tentative D call: TRBD1 (5 bases). The V and J ends lost 6 bases and 0 bases respectively, with 15 bases between them. This CDR3 contains 15 residues. Germline V lookup: CDR1 SQVTM, CDR2 ANQGSEA. CDR3 nucleotide sequence: TGCAGCGTCTCCGAGGGGCATTATAGCAATCAGCCCCAGCATTTT. Translating it yields CSVSEGHYSNQPQHF.

In its sample, this clonotype was seen a few times. J is TRBJ1-4 and V is TRBV20-1; no reliable D call. The CDR3 covers 15 residues. Trimming cost V 0 bases and J 2 bases, with 10 bases left between them. Looked up from germline, CDR1 is DFQATT and CDR2 is SNEGSKA (reference sequence). CDR3 DNA: TGCAGTGCTAGAGATTACACGGATACTAATGAAAAACTGTTTTTT. Its protein product is CSARDYTDTNEKLFF.

This chain joins TRBV10-3 and TRBJ2-7; no reliable D call. CDR3 length equals 12 residues. Germline CDR1 and CDR2: ENHRY and SYGVKD. Trimming left V 5 bases short and J 4 bases short, with 9 bases between. The CDR3 sequence is CAISPDLYEQYV. The CDR3 DNA reads as TGTGCCATCAGTCCGGACCTTTACGAGCAGTACGTC.

This clonotype has only a few counts. The V and J genes are TRBV7-2 and TRBJ1-5; D not certain. CDR1 is SGHTA and CDR2 is FQGNSA in the germline V gene. The CDR3 totals 15 residues. Trimming removed 6 bases at V and 4 bases at J, with 16 bases between. CDR3 DNA: TGTGCCAGCAGTGTCGGACGCGCGGGGAATCAGCCCCAGCATTTT. Its translation: CASSVGRAGNQPQHF. Supplemented by reference TRBV7-2 and TRBJ1-5, the full variable domain reads GAGVSQSPSNKVTEKGKDVELRCDPISGHTALYWYRQSLGQGLEFLIYFQGNSAPDKSGLPSDRFSAERTGGSVSTLTIQRTQQEDSAVYLCASSVGRAGNQPQHFGDGTRLSIL.

This clonotype was picked up a small number of times. The chain has TRBV19 and TRBJ1-2, with D unresolved. The CDR3 loop spans 14 amino acids. Germline V lookup: CDR1 LNHDA, CDR2 SQIVND (reference sequence). The V end lost 8 bases, the J end lost 8 bases, and 21 bases lay between the germline ends. CDR3: CASGSRKPEEGYTF. CDR3 nucleotide sequence: TGTGCCAGTGGATCCAGGAAGCCTGAGGAAGGCTACACCTTC. Combining the CDR3 with reference TRBV19 and TRBJ1-2 gives the whole variable domain DGGITQSPKYLFRKEGQNVTLSCEQNLNHDAMYWYRQDPGQGLRLIYYSQIVNDFQKGDIAEGYSVSREKKESFPLTVTSAQKNPTAFYLCASGSRKPEEGYTFGSGTRLTVV.

This clonotype was counted between two and nine times. The V call is TRBV5-6, the J call TRBJ2-7; weak D call: TRBD2 (6 bases). The CDR3 is 14 residues long. Trimming shortened V by 7 bases and J by 2 bases, and 16 bases separated the two germline ends. Germline V gene lookup returns CDR1 SGHDT and CDR2 YYEEEE. CDR3 protein: CASAPKTGAYEQYV. DNA of the CDR3: TGTGCCAGCGCCCCGAAGACGGGGGCCTACGAGCAGTACGTC.

The V call is TRBV20-1, the J call TRBJ1-1; the match to TRBD1 covers 9 bases. This CDR3 has 15 residues. V shed 2 bases and J 4 bases; nucleotides not matched to a gene: 8. Per the germline V gene, CDR1 is DFQATT and CDR2 is SNEGSKA (reference sequence). The DNA of the CDR3 is TGCAGTGCTAGAAGCGGGACAGGGATAAGCACTGAAGCTTTCTTT. It is translated as CSARSGTGISTEAFF.

This clonotype has only a few counts. The rearrangement uses TRBV27 and TRBJ2-7, with 14 bases lining up with TRBD2. CDR3 length: 17 residues. The V gene end was trimmed by 5 bases and the J gene end by 2 bases; junction bases not matched to a gene: 8. Germline CDR1 and CDR2: MNHEY and SMNVEV (reference sequence). The CDR3 here is CASSLGLAGGLAYEQYF. The CDR3 region has the DNA TGTGCCAGCAGTCTTGGACTAGCGGGGGGCCTAGCCTACGAGCAGTACTTC.

This clonotype was seen only a few times. The chain links TRBV20-1 to TRBJ2-5, with D possibly TRBD1 on 7 matching bases. Germline V gene data show CDR1 as DFQATT and CDR2 as SNEGSKA (reference sequence). The CDR3 runs to 17 residues. Between the trimmed V and J ends, which lost 1 base and 5 bases, there was a span of 23 bases. Here the CDR3 DNA reads TGCAGTGCTAGAGCCCCGACAGGGCTTGGGGGAGGCGAGACCCAGTACTTC. Its protein is CSARAPTGLGGGETQYF.

The chain carries TRBV7-2 and TRBJ2-2, with D unresolved. Trimming took 5 bases from V and 6 from J, leaving 13 bases between them. Germline CDR1 SGHTA, CDR2 FQGNSA. This CDR3 region has 14 residues. The CDR3 here is CASSPRLGAGELFF. CDR3 nucleotides: TGTGCCAGCAGCCCCCGACTCGGCGCCGGGGAGCTGTTTTTT.

This clonotype has a handful of counts. This chain connects TRBV3-1 to TRBJ1-5, with TRBD1 matching over 10 bases. The CDR3 extends over 16 amino acids. Losses at the gene ends were 3 bases for V and 3 bases for J; bases not matched to a gene: 5. The germline CDR1 and CDR2 sequences are LGHDT and YNNKEL (reference sequence). The DNA for the CDR3 is TGTGCCAGCAGCCAGATGGGACAGGGGAACAATCAGCCCCAGCATTTT. Encoded protein: CASSQMGQGNNQPQHF.

This clonotype was recorded only once. The chain links TRBV3-1 to TRBJ2-3; D gene unclear. The CDR3 extends over 13 amino acids. V was pared by 4 bases and J by 4 bases, with 9 bases between. Looked up from germline, CDR1 is LGHDT and CDR2 is YNNKEL (reference sequence). The CDR3 nucleotides are TGTGCCAGCAGCCCAAATATGGCAGATACGCAGTATTTT. This gives the protein CASSPNMADTQYF.

This clonotype was observed a few times. V and J are TRBV7-3 and TRBJ2-2; tentative D call: TRBD2 (5 bases). The length of the CDR3 is 14 residues. Germline loops: CDR1 SGHTA, CDR2 FQGTGA. V lost 1 base, J lost 4 bases, and 7 bases lay in between. CDR3 nucleotide sequence: TGTGCCAGCAGCTTAAACGGGGTCACCGGGGAGCTGTTTTTT. Its protein product is CASSLNGVTGELFF.

The chain has TRBV25-1 and TRBJ1-3; D is ambiguous. This CDR3 has 14 amino acids. V was trimmed by 7 bases and J by 1 base, leaving 11 bases between them. Germline V lookup: CDR1 MGHDK, CDR2 SYGVNS. The CDR3 DNA follows: TGTGCCAGCACCCCTAGGGAGTCTGGAAACACCATATATTTT. It encodes CASTPRESGNTIYF.

The V gene is TRBV29-1, the J gene TRBJ2-7, with D perhaps matching TRBD1 or TRBD2 (5 bases each). The CDR3 has 13 amino acids. From germline, CDR1 is SQVTM and CDR2 ANQGSEA. Trimming cost V 5 bases and J 0 bases, with 11 bases left between them. The DNA for the CDR3 is TGCAGCGTTCGCCAGGGAGACTCCTACGAGCAGTACTTC. Translated, it gives CSVRQGDSYEQYF.

A few counts support this clonotype. Mismatch with germline at one junction end may stem from a read error. The gene calls are TRBV7-9 and TRBJ2-1; D gene uncertain. The CDR3 loop spans 11 amino acids. Per germline, CDR1 SEHNR and CDR2 FQNEAQ (reference sequence). The CDR3 loop reads CASSGYDEQFF. Here the CDR3 DNA reads TGTGCCAGCAGCGGCTACGATGAGCAGTTCTTC.

This clonotype was recorded a few times. The J gene is TRBJ2-7, the V gene TRBV19; D might be TRBD1 (5 bases). Deletions cut 3 bases from V and 0 bases from J, with 15 bases between. Germline values: CDR1 LNHDA, CDR2 SQIVND (reference sequence). This CDR3 has 16 residues. Here the CDR3 DNA reads TGTGCCAGTAGTATCGGTCCGGGTGGGGCCTCCTACGAGCAGTACTTC. Residues: CASSIGPGGASYEQYF.

In its sample, this clonotype was seen many times. The rearrangement joins TRBV5-1 to TRBJ2-3; 7 nucleotides match TRBD2. The CDR3 is made up of 17 amino acids. V was pared by 4 bases and J by 2 bases, with 13 bases of the junction left unmatched. The V gene's germline CDR1 is SGHRS and CDR2 YFSETQ. The CDR3 spells CASSRDDGGTYTDTQYF. Here the CDR3 DNA reads TGCGCCAGCAGCCGGGACGACGGGGGGACCTACACAGATACGCAGTATTTT. The full variable domain, in which reference TRBV5-1 and TRBJ2-3 provide the parts outside the CDR3, is KAGVTQTPRYLIKTRGQQVTLSCSPISGHRSVSWYQQTPGQGLQFLFEYFSETQRNKGNFPGRFSGRQFSNSRSEMNVSTLELGDSALYLCASSRDDGGTYTDTQYFGPGTRLTVL.

In its sample, this clonotype was seen a few times. V usage is TRBV4-2 and J usage is TRBJ2-5, with TRBD2 matching over 8 bases. This CDR3 is 15 amino acids long. The germline CDR1 and CDR2 sequences are LGHNA and YNFKEQ. The trim removed 1 base at V and 5 bases at J, leaving 6 bases unmatched. CDR3: CASSQGALAGETQYF. CDR3 sequence (DNA): TGTGCCAGCAGCCAAGGGGCCTTAGCGGGGGAGACCCAGTACTTC.